Listed here are 24 T cell receptor beta chains from one sample, sequenced in a study of PD-L1 blockade in urothelial cancer. Sample time point: pretreatment peripheral blood. Some clones are missing from TCRdb's copy, which holds only in-frame ones; the method was immunoSEQ multiplex PCR. The table includes 70,000 to 100,000 clones, roughly 84% detected once. This specimen was PBMCs, taken around atezolizumab (anti-PD-L1) treatment. The receptors originated from a man in his sixties with urothelial cancer.

This chain uses TRBV27 with TRBJ2-3; weak D call: TRBD1 (6 bases). V lost 6 bases to trimming and J lost 6 bases, with 22 bases between them. The germline V gene has CDR1 MNHEY and CDR2 SMNVEV (reference sequence). This CDR3 contains 16 residues. Here the CDR3 DNA reads TGTGCCAGCAGGATACCTCGAGGCCCTCAGGGGGATACGCAGTATTTT. It is translated as CASRIPRGPQGDTQYF.

This sequence joins TRBV6-5 and TRBJ2-7; TRBD1 is a possible D gene (6 bases). The CDR3 loop spans 14 amino acids. Trimming left V 6 bases short and J 2 bases short, with 14 bases between. Germline lookup yields CDR1 MNHEY and CDR2 SVGAGI. CDR3 bases: TGTGCCAGCAGAAAAGAGACAGGTGCCTACGAGCAGTACTTC. Protein sequence: CASRKETGAYEQYF.

The V gene is TRBV7-9, the J gene TRBJ2-3; 10 bases match TRBD2. Germline loops: CDR1 SEHNR, CDR2 FQNEAQ (reference sequence). CDR3 length equals 15 residues. V shed 8 bases and J 1 base; nucleotides not matched to a gene: 6. CDR3 amino acids: CASSRGTSGTDTQYF. The DNA for the CDR3 is TGTGCCAGCTCGAGGGGGACTAGCGGCACAGATACGCAGTATTTT.

This clone was found a few times. The CDR3 nucleotides read TGTGCCAGCAGCTGGACAGGAGATGGCTACACCTTC. Amino acids: CASSWTGDGYTF. The rearrangement joins TRBV6-1 to TRBJ1-2; 7 nucleotides line up with TRBD1. This CDR3 contains 12 residues. CDR1 is MNHNS and CDR2 is SASEGT in the germline V gene. The J segment lost 6 bases and the V segment lost 6 bases, leaving 4 bases of the junction unmatched.

The V and J genes are TRBV5-1 and TRBJ2-5; 12 bases match TRBD1. Germline loops: CDR1 SGHRS, CDR2 YFSETQ. Trimming at V came to 4 bases and at J to 5 bases, leaving 12 bases not matched to a gene. This CDR3 region has 17 residues. CDR3 amino acids: CASSDPSGQGAGETQYF. The CDR3 bases are TGCGCCAGCAGCGATCCATCGGGACAGGGGGCCGGTGAGACCCAGTACTTC.

CDR3 region: CASSHGGAEQFF. The CDR3 bases are TGTGCCAGTAGTCACGGAGGGGCCGAGCAGTTCTTC. This chain joins TRBV19 and TRBJ2-1; a possible D gene is TRBD2 (6 bases). The V gene lost 5 bases and the J gene lost 10 bases, with 12 bases spanning the gap. CDR1 and CDR2 (germline): LNHDA, SQIVND (reference sequence). The CDR3 extends over 12 amino acids.

V and J are TRBV6-5 and TRBJ2-1; D perhaps matches TRBD1 (5 bases). V lost 6 bases and J lost 9, with 12 bases in between. In germline, CDR1 is MNHEY, CDR2 SVGAGI. The CDR3 consists of 12 residues. The CDR3 protein is CASSPRGLEQFF. CDR3 DNA sequence: TGTGCCAGCAGCCCAAGGGGCCTTGAGCAGTTCTTC.

This chain uses TRBV4-2 with TRBJ2-1, with TRBD2 identical over 9 bases. The CDR3 is 18 residues long. The junction had 9 bases not matched to a gene; V was cut back by 2 bases and J by 1 base. Germline CDR1 and CDR2: LGHNA and YNFKEQ. The CDR3 is CASSQRRGGQASYNEQFF. The DNA of the CDR3 is TGTGCCAGCAGCCAACGGCGGGGGGGCCAGGCGTCCTACAATGAGCAGTTCTTC.

The genes are TRBV7-2 and TRBJ1-1, with TRBD1 as a possible D gene (5 bases). CDR1 SGHTA and CDR2 FQGNSA come from the germline V gene. V lost 5 bases and J lost 11, with 18 bases in between. CDR3 length: 13 amino acids. The CDR3 region has the DNA TGTGCCAGCAGCCTAGGAAGGGGCGTGGGGGCTTTCTTT. This gives the protein CASSLGRGVGAFF.

This clone was seen only once. The rearrangement uses TRBV7-6 and TRBJ2-7; D remains ambiguous. This CDR3 spans 14 amino acids. V lost 5 bases, J lost 0 bases, and 11 bases lay in between. Per germline, CDR1 SGHVS and CDR2 FNYEAQ. CDR3 region: CASSPSTASYEQYF. As DNA, the CDR3 is TGTGCCAGCAGCCCCTCGACTGCCTCCTACGAGCAGTACTTC.

V gene TRBV5-1 combines with J gene TRBJ1-5; 10 bases agree with TRBD1. V shed 5 bases, J shed 7 bases, and the junction held 9 bases outside the gene matches. This CDR3 spans 15 amino acids. Germline V gene data show CDR1 as SGHRS and CDR2 as YFSETQ. CDR3 sequence: CASRPGTGERQPQHF. In nucleotides, the CDR3 is TGCGCCAGCAGGCCCGGGACAGGGGAGAGACAGCCCCAGCATTTT.

This chain links TRBV30 with TRBJ2-4; possibly TRBD1 for D (6 bases). Trimming took off 3 bases at V and 5 bases at J, with 11 bases between the two ends. There are 13 residues in the CDR3. CDR1 and CDR2 (germline): GTSNPN, SVGIG (reference sequence). The CDR3 region is CAWSGDTQNIQYF. CDR3 coding DNA: TGTGCCTGGAGCGGGGACACACAAAACATTCAGTACTTC.

The chain is built from TRBV6-5 and TRBJ2-3; maybe TRBD2 (6 bases). CDR1 MNHEY and CDR2 SVGAGI come from the germline V gene. The CDR3 contains 13 residues. Trimming took 6 bases from V and 5 from J, leaving 12 bases between them. CDR3 DNA: TGTGCCAGCAGCTCGAGGGGACTAGATACGCAGTATTTT. As protein: CASSSRGLDTQYF.

The V gene is TRBV30, the J gene TRBJ1-2; 7 nucleotides line up with TRBD1. Germline loops: CDR1 GTSNPN, CDR2 SVGIG (reference sequence). This CDR3 has 16 residues. V shed 0 bases and J 5 bases; nucleotides not matched to a gene: 12. The CDR3 nucleotides read TGTGCCTGGAGTGTACGCGGGGACAGAGAAAAATATGGCTACACCTTC. It yields the protein CAWSVRGDREKYGYTF.

The J gene is TRBJ2-1, the V gene TRBV7-9; D remains unclear. Germline assignment: CDR1 SEHNR and CDR2 FQNEAQ (reference sequence). The CDR3 consists of 15 residues. The V end was cut by 7 bases, the J end by 10 bases, with 23 bases between. The CDR3 loop reads CASISYAVQAEEQFF. CDR3 DNA sequence: TGTGCCAGCATCTCATATGCCGTCCAAGCCGAGGAGCAGTTCTTC.

The chain is built from TRBV5-6 and TRBJ2-3; D may be TRBD1 (5 bases). Germline V gene data show CDR1 as SGHDT and CDR2 as YYEEEE. V was cut by 0 bases and J by 0 bases, with 5 bases left in between. The CDR3 runs to 14 residues. The DNA of the CDR3 is TGTGCCAGCAGCTTGGGACAGAGCACAGATACGCAGTATTTT. This codes for CASSLGQSTDTQYF.

The CDR3 DNA sequence: TGTGCCAGCAATCCGCGGGATCGTTCCTCGCAGTACTTC. Translated: CASNPRDRSSQYF. The chain uses TRBV6-1 and TRBJ2-7; a possible D gene is TRBD2 (6 bases). Germline CDR1 MNHNS, CDR2 SASEGT. CDR3 size: 13 residues. The V gene lost 7 bases and the J gene lost 9 bases, with 19 bases spanning the gap.

This chain joins TRBV7-2 and TRBJ1-2; possibly TRBD1 for D (6 bases). The CDR3 sequence is 14 residues long. V lost 4 bases to trimming and J lost 2 bases, with 11 bases between them. Germline V CDR1 and CDR2: SGHTA, FQGNSA. In nucleotides, the CDR3 is TGTGCCAGCAGCTCGGACAGTTCCAACTATGGCTACACCTTC. This gives the protein CASSSDSSNYGYTF. The entire variable domain, with the rest obtained from reference TRBV7-2 and TRBJ1-2, is as follows: GAGVSQSPSNKVTEKGKDVELRCDPISGHTALYWYRQSLGQGLEFLIYFQGNSAPDKSGLPSDRFSAERTGGSVSTLTIQRTQQEDSAVYLCASSSDSSNYGYTFGSGTRLTVV.

CDR3 protein: CASSYTNTGRGGYTF. The CDR3 DNA reads as TGTGCCAGCAGTTACACAAACACAGGGAGGGGTGGCTACACCTTC. This chain connects TRBV6-5 to TRBJ1-2; D may be TRBD1 (6 bases). Germline CDR1 MNHEY, CDR2 SVGAGI. V dropped 2 bases and J dropped 7 bases, with 17 bases sitting between them. This CDR3 contains 15 residues.

This chain connects TRBV5-1 to TRBJ2-5, with D tentatively TRBD2 (6 bases). The CDR3 contains 18 residues. Germline V gene sequence: CDR1 SGHRS, CDR2 YFSETQ. V lost 0 bases to trimming and J lost 7 bases, with 25 bases between them. The CDR3: CASSLGGAREGARMTQYF. CDR3 nucleotide sequence: TGCGCCAGCAGCTTGGGCGGGGCCAGAGAAGGGGCCCGGATGACCCAGTACTTC.

V is TRBV4-1 and J is TRBJ2-3; 11 bases are shared with TRBD2. V gave up 3 bases and J gave up 8 bases; unmatched junction bases: 13. CDR3 length equals 17 residues. CDR1 is MGHRA, CDR2 YSYEKL, per germline. The CDR3, as DNA: TGCGCCAGCAGCCAGGGGATAGCGGGGGGGATCCAGGGTACGCAGTATTTT. Encoded protein: CASSQGIAGGIQGTQYF.

The count of this clone is one. This chain joins TRBV7-2 and TRBJ2-7; possible D gene TRBD2, 5 bases. Trimming cost V 2 bases and J 5 bases, with 7 bases left between them. CDR3 length: 12 amino acids. The germline gives CDR1 SGHTA, CDR2 FQGNSA. The CDR3 is CASSLYGDEQYF. CDR3 DNA sequence: TGTGCCAGCAGCTTATACGGGGACGAGCAGTACTTC.

The gene calls are TRBV6-4 and TRBJ2-1; 13 bases align to TRBD2. CDR3 size: 16 residues. The V gene's germline CDR1 is MRHNA and CDR2 SNTAGT. The V and J ends lost 2 bases and 6 bases, in that order; junction bases with no gene match: 4. The CDR3 nucleotides are TGTGCCAGCAGTGACAGGACTAGCGGGAGAGGCAATGAGCAGTTCTTC. Its protein is CASSDRTSGRGNEQFF.

In the case of this clone: The identical CDR3 is also encoded by other nucleotide sequences in the sample. The CDR3 nucleotides are TGTGCCAGCAGCTTAACGGGAGGGAGCTCCTACGAGCAGTACTTC. Translation: CASSLTGGSSYEQYF. The chain recombines TRBV7-2 with TRBJ2-7; 8 positions match TRBD2. Germline values: CDR1 SGHTA, CDR2 FQGNSA. The CDR3 length is 15 residues. Losses at the gene ends were 2 bases for V and 0 bases for J; bases not matched to a gene: 3.